This T cell receptor (beta chain) was sequenced in a study of response to subunit inactivated influenza vaccine. Overall study findings and caveats: That few new T cells are recruited by each seasonal influenza vaccination was the authors' suggestion.

V was shortened by 0 bases and J by 1 base, with 13 bases between the two germline ends. CDR3 length equals 16 residues. CDR1 MNHEY and CDR2 SVGAGI come from the germline V gene. This clonotype has just a few counts. Its antigen is as yet unknown. TCRdb passed the RT-PCR reads through MiXCR, listing each CDR3 protein once. The sample records about 610,000 distinct CDR3 sequences, 14% being singletons. The sequence derives from a man aged 45-65 years who received an inactivated influenza vaccine. Sequencing used PBMCs from blood, obtained 11 to 12 days after vaccination. This chain uses TRBV6-5 with TRBJ2-7; D perhaps matches TRBD2 (5 bases). DNA for the CDR3: TGTGCCAGCAGTTACTCCGCCGGGGTTAGGTCCTACGAGCAGTACTTC. Translation: CASSYSAGVRSYEQYF.